These T cell receptor beta chains were read from a single sample in a study of cytomegalovirus exposure and HLA in healthy donors. Repertoires were generated with immunoSEQ multiplex PCR, while TCRdb's copy carries only in-frame clones and drops some. The sample yields under 200,000 clones, 82% seen once. Sequences were obtained from PBMCs. All receptors derive from a woman between 18 and 29 years old in good health and CMV-seronegative. The CDR3 runs from the conserved cysteine through the conserved F or W.

v_call: TRBV28; j_call: TRBJ1-1; cdr3_aa: CASSFRGGKTEAFF
v_call: TRBV4-3; j_call: TRBJ1-2; cdr3_aa: CASSQEAGVGYTF
v_call: TRBV7-2; j_call: TRBJ2-7; cdr3_aa: CASSLEGLAFGEQYF
v_call: TRBV30; j_call: TRBJ2-1; cdr3_aa: CAWSIGTSGSYDEQFF
v_call: TRBV29-1; j_call: TRBJ2-1; cdr3_aa: CSVGLSGTRRYNEQFF
v_call: TRBV19; j_call: TRBJ1-1; cdr3_aa: CASSMNMGDYTEAFF
v_call: TRBV11-3; j_call: TRBJ2-1; cdr3_aa: CASSLARDNEQFF
v_call: TRBV5-4; j_call: TRBJ1-2; cdr3_aa: CASTSGEGYPEGYTF
v_call: TRBV27; j_call: TRBJ2-7; cdr3_aa: CASSLSGVVYEQYF
v_call: TRBV10-1; j_call: TRBJ2-7; cdr3_aa: CASSGQGASEQYF
v_call: TRBV19; j_call: TRBJ2-7; cdr3_aa: CATGLAGAEQYF
v_call: TRBV28; j_call: TRBJ1-2; cdr3_aa: CASTGSWQGNYGYTF
v_call: TRBV6-5; j_call: TRBJ2-2; cdr3_aa: CASSYSTAGELFF
v_call: TRBV5-1; j_call: TRBJ2-7; cdr3_aa: CASSLGRDPPGEQYF
v_call: TRBV10-2; j_call: TRBJ2-1; cdr3_aa: CASSESIGGARGYNEQFF
v_call: TRBV4-3; j_call: TRBJ2-1; cdr3_aa: CASSQEGAGGEGGNEQFF
v_call: TRBV19; j_call: TRBJ2-7; cdr3_aa: CATATGVYEQYF
v_call: TRBV19; j_call: TRBJ2-2; cdr3_aa: CASSFSSGQLWERVTGELFF
v_call: TRBV6-5; j_call: TRBJ1-1; cdr3_aa: CASSYSSGVGTEAFF
v_call: TRBV9; j_call: TRBJ2-1; cdr3_aa: CASSENFESGSSYNEQFF
v_call: TRBV9; j_call: TRBJ1-2; cdr3_aa: CASSLPRGQGLF
v_call: TRBV9; j_call: TRBJ2-5; cdr3_aa: CASSVAGVIETQYF
v_call: TRBV5-1; j_call: TRBJ1-1; cdr3_aa: CASSLWRAGGPMNTEAFF
v_call: TRBV5-4; j_call: TRBJ2-1; cdr3_aa: CASSLGQGPAEPYNEQFF
v_call: TRBV10-2; j_call: TRBJ2-1; cdr3_aa: CASATSGGTNEQFF
v_call: TRBV4-3; j_call: TRBJ2-3; cdr3_aa: CASSQEVPAGVADTQYF
v_call: TRBV6-5; j_call: TRBJ1-5; cdr3_aa: CATRRDSSNQPQHF
v_call: TRBV11-3; j_call: TRBJ2-3; cdr3_aa: CASSPGLAGVSTDTQYF
v_call: TRBV27; j_call: TRBJ1-4; cdr3_aa: CASSLSRRWTTNEKLFF
v_call: TRBV6-6; j_call: TRBJ2-1; cdr3_aa: CASSPSRTGNEQFF
v_call: TRBV4-1; j_call: TRBJ2-1; cdr3_aa: CASSHAPRGNEQFF
v_call: TRBV6-5; j_call: TRBJ2-3; cdr3_aa: CASSYRGGRDTQYF
v_call: TRBV30; j_call: TRBJ2-2; cdr3_aa: CACRLRDTGELFF
v_call: TRBV18; j_call: TRBJ1-4; cdr3_aa: CASSPTESYLSTNEKLFF
v_call: TRBV27; j_call: TRBJ2-1; cdr3_aa: CASSHSPREYLGEQFF
v_call: TRBV11-3; j_call: TRBJ1-1; cdr3_aa: CASSAGTNTEAFF
v_call: TRBV6-5; j_call: TRBJ1-5; cdr3_aa: CASSNFLQPQHF
v_call: TRBV7-6; j_call: TRBJ1-1; cdr3_aa: CASSRYERGQNTEAFF
v_call: TRBV29-1; j_call: TRBJ1-3; cdr3_aa: CSVEARTGGLESGNTIYF
v_call: TRBV7-2; j_call: TRBJ1-4; cdr3_aa: CASSLGAYGTNEKLFF
v_call: TRBV7-9; j_call: TRBJ1-4; cdr3_aa: CSSSSQQLATNEKLFF
v_call: TRBV9; j_call: TRBJ2-1; cdr3_aa: CASSVLAVDNEQFF
v_call: TRBV30; j_call: TRBJ2-7; cdr3_aa: CAWSEPTYSSYEQYF
v_call: TRBV6-5; j_call: TRBJ1-2; cdr3_aa: CASSGTAGYTF
v_call: TRBV4-2; j_call: TRBJ1-2; cdr3_aa: CASSQEIGAALYGYTF
v_call: TRBV9; j_call: TRBJ2-3; cdr3_aa: CASSFRRGELADTDTQYF
v_call: TRBV5-6; j_call: TRBJ2-3; cdr3_aa: CASTSAGVGTDTQYF
v_call: TRBV7-9; j_call: TRBJ2-1; cdr3_aa: CASSITSEGEQFF
v_call: TRBV5-8; j_call: TRBJ2-2; cdr3_aa: CASSLPSGRAELFF
v_call: TRBV7-2; j_call: TRBJ1-5; cdr3_aa: CASSLAGAIQPQHF
v_call: TRBV27; j_call: TRBJ2-7; cdr3_aa: CASSLWGTGIYEQYF
v_call: TRBV7-2; j_call: TRBJ2-7; cdr3_aa: CASSTNLASAYEQYF
v_call: TRBV9; j_call: TRBJ2-7; cdr3_aa: CASSGTSGTYEQYF
v_call: TRBV4-3; j_call: TRBJ2-7; cdr3_aa: CASSQDLVSSCEQYF